Shown below are 28 T cell receptor beta chains from a single sample sequenced in a study of blood T cell repertoires in COVID-19. TCRdb keeps only in-frame clones here, not all; method: immunoSEQ multiplex PCR. The sample has fewer than 250,000 clones, around 91% seen once. Sequencing was performed on peripheral blood. All receptors derive from a woman aged 35 to 49 with acute or convalescent COVID-19.

This clone has a handful of counts. This rearrangement joins TRBV30 to TRBJ1-1; D is perhaps TRBD1 (6 bases). The germline V gene has CDR1 GTSNPN and CDR2 SVGIG (reference sequence). The CDR3 extends over 17 amino acids. Trimming pared 4 bases from V and 4 bases from J, leaving 25 bases between. The CDR3: CAWNNDGQLWPSTEAFF. The CDR3 DNA follows: TGTGCCTGGAATAACGATGGACAGCTATGGCCTAGCACTGAAGCTTTCTTT.

This chain uses TRBV7-2 with TRBJ2-1; 13 bases fit TRBD2. Losses at the gene ends were 5 bases for V and 0 bases for J; bases not matched to a gene: 10. CDR1 and CDR2 (germline): SGHTA, FQGNSA. The CDR3 runs to 19 residues. CDR3 region: CASSIRLAGGGRSYNEQFF. Written as DNA, the CDR3 is TGTGCCAGCAGCATACGACTAGCGGGGGGCGGCCGCTCCTACAATGAGCAGTTCTTC.

J is TRBJ2-3 and V is TRBV6-2 or TRBV6-3; 10 bases fit TRBD2. J lost 0 bases, V lost 0 bases, and 12 bases had no gene match. This CDR3 contains 20 residues. From germline, CDR1 is MNHEY and CDR2 SVGEGT. The CDR3 here is CASSYSIAGGLLPSTDTQYF. Here the CDR3 DNA reads TGTGCCAGCAGTTACTCGATAGCGGGGGGTCTCCTCCCTAGCACAGATACGCAGTATTTT.

The CDR3 here is CSGRGGEMAEAFF. DNA for the CDR3: TGCAGTGGTCGTGGGGGGGAAATGGCTGAAGCTTTCTTT. The chain employs TRBV29-1 and TRBJ1-1; TRBD1 is a possible D gene (5 bases). Germline CDR1 reads SQVTM; CDR2 reads ANQGSEA. This CDR3 has 13 amino acids.

The chain carries TRBV18 and TRBJ1-2, with D possibly being TRBD1 (6 bases). Trimming removed 2 bases at V and 2 bases at J, with 9 bases between. Germline loops: CDR1 KGHSH, CDR2 LQKENI. The CDR3 has 14 amino acids. The CDR3 reads CASSPGQGNYGYTF. DNA for the CDR3: TGTGCCAGCTCACCAGGCCAGGGGAACTATGGCTACACCTTC. The full variable domain, in which reference TRBV18 and TRBJ1-2 provide the parts outside the CDR3, is NAGVMQNPRHLVRRRGQEARLRCSPMKGHSHVYWYRQLPEEGLKFMVYLQKENIIDESGMPKERFSAEFPKEGPSILRIQQVVRGDSAAYFCASSPGQGNYGYTFGSGTRLTVV.

The chain carries TRBV10-2 and TRBJ2-7; 10 nucleotides agree with TRBD1. This CDR3 spans 14 amino acids. The germline V gene encodes CDR1 WSHSY and CDR2 SAAADI. The ends lost 4 bases at V and 3 bases at J; junction bases unmatched: 3. The CDR3 nucleotides are TGCGCCAGCAGTGCGGACAGGGGGGGCTACGAGCAGTACGTC. Its translation: CASSADRGGYEQYV.

The V and J genes are TRBV27 and TRBJ1-1; 7 bases are a match to TRBD1. Germline V gene data show CDR1 as MNHEY and CDR2 as SMNVEV (reference sequence). CDR3 size: 14 residues. J lost 5 bases, V lost 0 bases, and 3 bases had no gene match. CDR3 in DNA: TGTGCCAGCAGTTTATCGTCGGGACAGACTGAAGCTTTCTTT. It codes for CASSLSSGQTEAFF.

Here the CDR3 reads CASSLPRDPYEQYV. Written as DNA, the CDR3 is TGTGCCAGCAGCTTACCGCGGGACCCCTACGAGCAGTACGTC. The chain is built from TRBV7-6 and TRBJ2-7; D perhaps matches TRBD2 (6 bases). CDR3 length equals 14 residues. Trimming took off 2 bases at V and 2 bases at J, with 10 bases between the two ends. Germline V lookup: CDR1 SGHVS, CDR2 FNYEAQ.

The chain has TRBV19 and TRBJ2-6; D ambiguous. Germline V gene sequence: CDR1 LNHDA, CDR2 SQIVND (reference sequence). The CDR3 covers 16 residues. Trimming removed 7 bases from V and 0 bases from J, with 13 bases in between. This chain's CDR3 is CASKAATVSGANVLTF. The CDR3 DNA reads as TGTGCCAGTAAGGCGGCTACGGTCTCTGGGGCCAACGTCCTGACTTTC.

The J gene is TRBJ2-2, the V gene TRBV6-5; tentatively, D is TRBD1 (5 bases). V lost 1 base and J 7 bases, leaving 13 bases between the germline ends. CDR1 and CDR2 from the germline V gene are MNHEY and SVGAGI. CDR3 size: 15 residues. The CDR3 nucleotides read TGTGCCAGCAGTTACTTGGCAGGGTACAGCGGGGAGCTGTTTTTT. Translating gives CASSYLAGYSGELFF.

V usage is TRBV11-1 and J usage is TRBJ2-4; D ambiguous. Trimming took off 5 bases at V and 0 bases at J, with 11 bases between the two ends. This CDR3 has 15 residues. The germline V gene has CDR1 SGHAT and CDR2 FQDESV (reference sequence). CDR3 residues: CASSPSRVAKNIQYF. The CDR3, as DNA: TGTGCCAGCAGCCCCTCTCGGGTAGCCAAAAACATTCAGTACTTC.

The J gene is TRBJ2-6, the V gene TRBV11-2; no reliable D call. Germline-derived CDR1 and CDR2 are SGHAT and FQNNGV. Trimming removed 1 base from V and 1 base from J, with 8 bases in between. The CDR3 loop spans 16 amino acids. This chain's CDR3 is CASSLVRGSGANVLTF. The CDR3 DNA reads TGTGCCAGCAGCTTAGTGAGAGGATCTGGGGCCAACGTCCTGACTTTC.

This chain joins TRBV12-5 and TRBJ2-7, with 9 bases that match TRBD1. The CDR3 covers 14 residues. From germline, CDR1 is LGHNT and CDR2 FRNRAP. V lost 4 bases and J lost 4; bases outside the gene matches: 5. The CDR3 protein is CASGSGTGWYEQYV. The DNA of the CDR3 is TGTGCTAGTGGTTCTGGGACAGGGTGGTACGAGCAGTACGTC.

The chain recombines TRBV3-1 (or the pseudogene TRBV3-2) with TRBJ2-5; a weak D match, TRBD1 (5 bases). Deletions cut 2 bases from V and 5 bases from J, with 9 bases between. Germline V lookup: CDR1 LGHDT, CDR2 YNNKEL (reference sequence). There are 13 residues in the CDR3. The CDR3: CASSQQGLETQYF. The CDR3 nucleotides are TGTGCCAGCAGCCAACAGGGTTTGGAGACCCAGTACTTC.

With regard to this clone: The sample carries other DNA sequences with the same CDR3. The chain is built from TRBV12-3 or TRBV12-4 and TRBJ1-5; D is unresolved. This CDR3 is built from 13 residues. Trimming stripped 3 bases from V and 2 bases from J, with 5 bases between. The CDR3 protein is CASSLAGNQPQHF. The CDR3, as DNA: TGTGCCAGCAGTTTGGCGGGCAATCAGCCCCAGCATTTT.

Concerning this clone itself: The same CDR3 arises from other DNA sequences in this sample as well. CDR3 DNA sequence: TGTGCCAGCTCACCAGAAGGGGGCGCGAGGACTGAAGCTTTCTTT. This encodes CASSPEGGARTEAFF. The rearrangement uses TRBV18 and TRBJ1-1, with TRBD1 matching over 7 bases. V lost 2 bases to trimming and J lost 5 bases; unmatched junction nucleotides: 8. The germline V gene has CDR1 KGHSH and CDR2 LQKENI. This CDR3 contains 15 residues.

The chain recombines TRBV5-5 with TRBJ2-1, with TRBD1 matching over 10 bases. The CDR3 consists of 15 residues. CDR1 is SGHKS, CDR2 YYEKEE, per germline (reference sequence). V lost 5 bases, J lost 2 bases, and 4 bases stayed unmatched. CDR3 loop: CASSSGQGAYNEQFF. Here the CDR3 DNA reads TGTGCCAGCAGTTCCGGACAGGGGGCCTACAATGAGCAGTTCTTC.

This clone was counted once. The gene calls are TRBV18 and TRBJ1-5, with 9 bases matching TRBD1. CDR3 length: 14 residues. The ends lost 6 bases at V and 5 bases at J; junction bases unmatched: 5. The V gene's germline CDR1 is KGHSH and CDR2 LQKENI. CDR3 loop: CASSLTGGDQPQHF. The CDR3 DNA reads as TGTGCCAGCTCTCTAACAGGGGGCGATCAGCCCCAGCATTTT. Supplemented by reference TRBV18 and TRBJ1-5, the full variable domain reads NAGVMQNPRHLVRRRGQEARLRCSPMKGHSHVYWYRQLPEEGLKFMVYLQKENIIDESGMPKERFSAEFPKEGPSILRIQQVVRGDSAAYFCASSLTGGDQPQHFGDGTRLSIL.

This sequence joins TRBV6-5 and TRBJ1-5, with TRBD1 identical over 7 bases. Germline V gene data show CDR1 as MNHEY and CDR2 as SVGAGI. This CDR3 comprises 14 residues. V dropped 10 bases and J dropped 4; count of bases not matched to a gene: 10. The CDR3 loop reads CAIEEGRGNQPQHF. The CDR3, as DNA: TGTGCCATCGAGGAGGGCAGGGGGAATCAGCCCCAGCATTTT.

The chain uses TRBV5-4 and TRBJ2-1; 9 bases are shared with TRBD2. The CDR3 totals 15 residues. V lost 1 base and J lost 5; bases outside the gene matches: 4. Germline V CDR1 and CDR2: SGHNT, YYREEE (reference sequence). Here the CDR3 reads CASSLRLAGNNEQFF. CDR3 DNA: TGTGCCAGCAGCTTGCGGCTAGCGGGGAACAATGAGCAGTTCTTC.

J is TRBJ1-6 and V is TRBV9; TRBD1 matches 8 bases. CDR1 and CDR2 (germline): SGDLS, YYNGEE. Trimming took 5 bases from V and 8 from J; bases not matched to a gene: 12. The CDR3 is made up of 16 amino acids. Here the CDR3 DNA reads TGTGCCAGCAGTCGTCAGGGGGCGCCCGCAGATTCACCCCTCCACTTT. Its translation is CASSRQGAPADSPLHF.

Written as DNA, the CDR3 is TGTGCCAGCAGGGGGACAGGGGACTATGGCTACACCTTC. Protein: CASRGTGDYGYTF. V usage is TRBV6-5 and J usage is TRBJ1-2; TRBD1 aligns across 10 bases. Germline trimming cut 6 bases from V and 3 bases from J; bases unmatched to any gene: 1. Per the germline V gene, CDR1 is MNHEY and CDR2 is SVGAGI. The CDR3 has 13 residues.

The rearrangement uses TRBV9 and TRBJ1-1; D may be TRBD1 (5 bases). The germline V and J ends were trimmed by 7 bases and 2 bases, with 27 bases remaining between them. The CDR3 spans 18 residues. Germline lookup yields CDR1 SGDLS and CDR2 YYNGEE. The CDR3 nucleotides are TGTGCCAGCGCCCCGGCCAAAATGGGGGGACTGGGTAACACTGAAGCTTTCTTT. This codes for CASAPAKMGGLGNTEAFF.

The chain has TRBV9 and TRBJ2-1; D might be TRBD2 (7 bases). Trimming cost V 3 bases and J 9 bases, with 19 bases left between them. CDR1 is SGDLS and CDR2 is YYNGEE in the germline V gene. The CDR3 is 15 residues long. CDR3 in amino acids: CASSEGGGGLSEQFF. The CDR3 bases are TGTGCCAGCAGCGAAGGAGGGGGGGGCCTGAGTGAGCAGTTCTTC.

The genes are TRBV13 and TRBJ1-2; 10 nucleotides match TRBD1. The ends lost 4 bases at V and 4 bases at J; junction bases unmatched: 6. The CDR3 runs to 15 residues. Per germline, CDR1 PRHDT and CDR2 FYEKMQ (reference sequence). The CDR3: CASSSGQGVGYGYTF. For the CDR3, the DNA is TGTGCCAGCAGCTCCGGACAGGGGGTAGGCTATGGCTACACCTTC.

The rearrangement links TRBV24-1 to TRBJ1-2, with D perhaps matching TRBD1 (6 bases). The V gene's germline CDR1 is KGHDR and CDR2 SFDVKD. Trimming stripped 9 bases from V and 8 bases from J, with 15 bases between. This CDR3 has 12 residues. The CDR3 nucleotides read TGTGCCACCGGGCAGGGGCTGGGAGGCTACACCTTC. Translated, it gives CATGQGLGGYTF.

The chain employs TRBV3-1 (or the pseudogene TRBV3-2) and TRBJ1-6; 7 bases are shared with TRBD1. Germline V CDR1 and CDR2: LGHDT, YNNKEL (reference sequence). After removal of 3 bases from V and 6 bases from J, the junction contained 5 bases not matched to a gene. The length of the CDR3 is 15 residues. The DNA of the CDR3 is TGTGCCAGCAGCCACAGACAGGGCCTTAATTCACCCCTCCACTTT. It codes for CASSHRQGLNSPLHF.

The chain couples TRBV5-4 to TRBJ1-2; D remains unclear. The CDR3 extends over 13 amino acids. The germline gives CDR1 SGHNT, CDR2 YYREEE (reference sequence). The ends were cut back, 2 bases at V and 5 bases at J, with 10 bases in the middle. CDR3 region: CASSLLSGYGYTF. The CDR3 nucleotides are TGTGCCAGCAGCTTACTTTCCGGGTATGGCTACACCTTC.